Listed below are T cell receptor beta chains from one sample, sequenced in a study of tumor and adjacent non-tumor tissue in lung cancer. MiXCR, applied by TCRdb to the multiplex PCR reads, yields one record per CDR3 protein. The sample carries approximately 150,000 distinct CDR3 sequences, about 71% recorded once. Sample: lung tumor tissue. Source of these receptors: a man in his sixties with small cell lung cancer. CDR3s include the opening cysteine and the closing phenylalanine or tryptophan. D genes are given only for firm matches. Only part of the rows carry a size: once, few, many, or a class if the clone is expanded.

D gene: -; J gene: TRBJ2-5; clone size: few; V gene: TRBV5-5; CDR3 protein: CASIRLVAAQETQYF; CDR3 DNA: TGTGCCAGCATCAGGCTAGTAGCGGCGCAAGAGACCCAGTACTTC
D gene: TRBD2; J gene: TRBJ2-5; clone size: few; V gene: TRBV5-5; CDR3 protein: CASSLSGTKETQYF; CDR3 DNA: TGTGCCAGTAGCCTTAGCGGGACTAAAGAGACCCAGTACTTC
D gene: TRBD1; J gene: TRBJ2-7; clone size: -; V gene: TRBV18; CDR3 protein: CASSGPGQGSYEQYF; CDR3 DNA: TGTGCCAGCTCAGGTCCGGGACAGGGTTCCTACGAGCAGTACTTC
D gene: -; J gene: TRBJ2-7; clone size: -; V gene: TRBV29-1; CDR3 protein: CSVEGEGGDEQYF; CDR3 DNA: TGCAGCGTTGAAGGAGAGGGTGGCGACGAGCAGTACTTC
D gene: TRBD1; J gene: TRBJ2-7; clone size: once; V gene: TRBV11-1; CDR3 protein: CGSSGQGREQYF; CDR3 DNA: TGTGGCAGCAGCGGACAGGGGCGCGAACAGTACTTT
D gene: -; J gene: TRBJ2-1; clone size: many; V gene: TRBV20-1; CDR3 protein: CSAEEGGAISYNEQFF; CDR3 DNA: TGCAGTGCTGAGGAAGGGGGGGCAATCTCCTACAATGAGCAGTTCTTC
D gene: TRBD1; J gene: TRBJ1-2; clone size: -; V gene: TRBV5-4; CDR3 protein: CANSLGGGSIHGYTF; CDR3 DNA: TGTGCCAACAGCTTAGGAGGGGGCAGCATACATGGCTACACCTTC
D gene: -; J gene: TRBJ2-3; clone size: few; V gene: TRBV6-2/TRBV6-3; CDR3 protein: CASSILNTQYF; CDR3 DNA: TGCGCCAGCAGCATCTTAAATACGCAGTATTTT
D gene: TRBD1; J gene: TRBJ1-2; clone size: -; V gene: TRBV11-2; CDR3 protein: CASSSVRTGYGYTF; CDR3 DNA: TGTGCCAGCAGCTCAGTCCGGACAGGGTACGGCTACACCTTC
D gene: -; J gene: TRBJ2-5; clone size: -; V gene: TRBV10-3; CDR3 protein: CATYAEGRKTQYF; CDR3 DNA: TGTGCCACCTACGCGGAAGGGAGAAAGACCCAGTACTTC
D gene: -; J gene: TRBJ1-2; clone size: few; V gene: TRBV7-9; CDR3 protein: CASSLLGLYGYTF; CDR3 DNA: TGTGCCAGCAGCTTACTGGGTCTCTATGGCTACACCTTC
D gene: -; J gene: TRBJ1-1; clone size: -; V gene: TRBV11-3; CDR3 protein: CVSNKEGGTEAFF; CDR3 DNA: TGTGTCAGCAACAAAGAGGGAGGTACTGAAGCCTTCTTT
D gene: TRBD1; J gene: TRBJ2-1; clone size: -; V gene: TRBV2; CDR3 protein: CASSWDRGNEQFF; CDR3 DNA: TGTGCCAGCAGCTGGGACAGGGGGAATGAGCAGTTCTTC
D gene: TRBD2; J gene: TRBJ2-1; clone size: few; V gene: TRBV20-1; CDR3 protein: CSARDRIRSGRFYNEQFF; CDR3 DNA: TGCAGTGCTAGAGATAGAATTAGAAGCGGGAGATTCTACAATGAGCAGTTCTTC
D gene: TRBD1; J gene: TRBJ2-5; clone size: -; V gene: TRBV5-1; CDR3 protein: CASSLAGTGSETQYF; CDR3 DNA: TGCGCCAGCAGCTTGGCCGGGACAGGGTCGGAGACCCAGTACTTC
D gene: -; J gene: TRBJ2-1; clone size: -; V gene: TRBV5-5; CDR3 protein: CASSKVGQGMNEQFF; CDR3 DNA: TGTGCCAGCAGCAAAGTCGGCCAAGGGATGAATGAGCAGTTCTTC
D gene: -; J gene: TRBJ2-3; clone size: -; V gene: TRBV11-2; CDR3 protein: CASSMRHGTDTQYF; CDR3 DNA: TGTGCCAGCAGCATGCGACATGGGACAGATACGCAGTATTTT
D gene: -; J gene: TRBJ2-1; clone size: -; V gene: TRBV6-2/TRBV6-3; CDR3 protein: CASSQRLTGGPSSYKEQFF; CDR3 DNA: TGTGCCAGCAGTCAAAGACTAACGGGCGGTCCCAGCTCCTACAAAGAGCAGTTCTTC
D gene: -; J gene: TRBJ1-2; clone size: many; V gene: TRBV5-5; CDR3 protein: CASSSIRGDGYTF; CDR3 DNA: TGTGCCAGCAGCTCAATTCGGGGGGATGGCTACACCTTC
D gene: -; J gene: TRBJ2-7; clone size: many; V gene: TRBV6-2/TRBV6-3; CDR3 protein: CASSYHGRNSYEQYF; CDR3 DNA: TGTGCCAGCAGTTACCATGGACGGAATTCCTACGAGCAGTACTTC
D gene: TRBD2; J gene: TRBJ2-3; clone size: -; V gene: TRBV20-1; CDR3 protein: CNAAGTSGQTDTQYF; CDR3 DNA: TGCAATGCTGCCGGGACTAGCGGACAAACAGATACGCAGTATTTT